This TCR beta chain came from a study of shared clonotypes between healthy human individuals. TCRdb's copy holds only in-frame clones and misses some; the assay was immunoSEQ multiplex PCR. Of roughly 1,600,000 clones detected, 97% to 99% appear once; the ten largest clones hold 0.36%. Study findings and constraints: Lower generation probabilities were found for non-shared clonotypes than for those shared by all four donors. The sole specimen, blood, was sampled, and tissue repertoires likely differ.

The ends were cut back, 2 bases at V and 3 bases at J, with 12 bases in the middle. The V gene's germline CDR1 is SGHRS and CDR2 YFSETQ. The CDR3 contains 15 residues. Remarks on this clone: What it binds is not known.

The clonotype was recovered from a man aged 25 to 40 in good health. This chain uses TRBV5-1 with TRBJ1-5; D remains ambiguous. Input material: naive CD4+ T cells sorted from blood. Subset described: CD45RA+ positively selected. This CDR3 is CASSLSGNHNQPQHF. The CDR3 DNA is TGCGCCAGCAGCTTATCGGGAAACCACAATCAGCCCCAGCATTTT.